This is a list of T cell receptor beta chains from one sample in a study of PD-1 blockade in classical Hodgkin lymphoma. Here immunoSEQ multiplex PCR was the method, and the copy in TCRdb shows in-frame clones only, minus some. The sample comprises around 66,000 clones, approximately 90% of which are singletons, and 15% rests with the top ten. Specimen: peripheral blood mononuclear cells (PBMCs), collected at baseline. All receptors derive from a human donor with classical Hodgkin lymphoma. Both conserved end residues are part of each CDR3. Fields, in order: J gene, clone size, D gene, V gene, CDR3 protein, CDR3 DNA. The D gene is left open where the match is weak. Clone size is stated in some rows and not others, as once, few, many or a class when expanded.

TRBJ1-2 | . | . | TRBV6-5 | CATSGGNYGYTF | TGTGCCACTAGTGGGGGAAACTATGGCTACACCTTC
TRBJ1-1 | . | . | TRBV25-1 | CASSQGVLGKAFF | TGTGCCAGCAGTCAAGGGGTCCTTGGTAAAGCTTTCTTT
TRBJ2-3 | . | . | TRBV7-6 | CASSFLTGLSTDTQYF | TGTGCCAGCAGCTTTTTGACGGGGTTGAGCACAGATACGCAGTATTTT
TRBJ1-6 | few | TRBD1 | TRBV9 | CASSVGQGTGSPLHF | TGTGCCAGCAGCGTTGGACAGGGAACGGGGTCACCCCTCCACTTT
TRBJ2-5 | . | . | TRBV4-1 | CASSQVVGAFETQYF | TGCGCCAGCAGCCAAGTGGTGGGGGCCTTTGAGACCCAGTACTTC
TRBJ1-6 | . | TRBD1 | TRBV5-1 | CASSLGVQGHLNSPLHF | TGCGCCAGCAGCTTGGGGGTACAGGGGCATCTGAATTCACCCCTCCACTTT
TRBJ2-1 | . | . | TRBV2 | CASSDSRPGNEQFF | TGTGCCAGCAGTGATTCTCGTCCGGGCAATGAGCAGTTCTTC
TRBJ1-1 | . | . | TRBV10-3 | CAISGDPNTEAFF | TGTGCCATCAGTGGCGACCCGAACACTGAAGCTTTCTTT
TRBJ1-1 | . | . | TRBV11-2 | CASRPPGRNTEAFF | TGTGCCAGCAGACCCCCGGGACGGAACACTGAAGCTTTCTTT
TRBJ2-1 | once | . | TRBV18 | CASSLAPELAGNEQFF | TGTGCCAGCTCACTCGCGCCTGAGCTAGCTGGCAATGAGCAGTTCTTC
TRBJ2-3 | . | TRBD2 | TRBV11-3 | CASSLRAGGTDTQYF | TGTGCCAGCAGCTTGAGAGCGGGGGGCACAGATACGCAGTATTTT
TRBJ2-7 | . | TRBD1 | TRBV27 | CASRFTGVSYEQYF | TGTGCCAGCAGATTCACAGGGGTGAGCTACGAGCAGTACTTC
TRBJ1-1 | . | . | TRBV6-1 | CASSASEAFF | TGTGCCAGCAGTGCATCTGAAGCTTTCTTT
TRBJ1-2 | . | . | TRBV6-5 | CASSQTGDGYTF | TGTGCCAGCAGCCAGACGGGGGATGGCTACACCTTC
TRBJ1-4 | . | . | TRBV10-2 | CASRLGQVNEKLFF | TGCGCCAGCAGACTGGGACAAGTTAATGAAAAACTGTTTTTT
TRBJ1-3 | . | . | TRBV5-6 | CASNRAGNTIYF | TGTGCCAGCAACAGGGCTGGAAACACCATATATTTT
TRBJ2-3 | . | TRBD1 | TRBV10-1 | CASSGGQDRTDTQYF | TGCGCCAGCAGTGGGGGACAGGACCGGACAGATACGCAGTATTTT
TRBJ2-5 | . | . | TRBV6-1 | CASSEGPEKGFILETQYF | TGTGCCAGCAGTGAGGGACCAGAAAAGGGTTTTATTCTGGAGACCCAGTACTTC
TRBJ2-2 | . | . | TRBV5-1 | CASSHLGQKNTGELFF | TGCGCCAGCAGCCACCTGGGGCAGAAGAACACCGGGGAGCTGTTTTTT
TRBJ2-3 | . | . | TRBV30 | CAWSRAQTDTQYF | TGTGCCTGGAGTAGAGCTCAGACAGATACGCAGTATTTT
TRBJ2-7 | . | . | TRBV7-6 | CASSLAAEEYYEQYF | TGTGCCAGCAGCTTAGCGGCGGAGGAATACTACGAGCAGTACTTC
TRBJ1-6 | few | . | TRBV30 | CAWGDEPLHF | TGTGCCTGGGGGGATGAACCCCTCCACTTT
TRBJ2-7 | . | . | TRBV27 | CASSLSAGSREQYF | TGTGCCAGCAGTTTATCCGCGGGCTCGAGAGAGCAGTACTTC
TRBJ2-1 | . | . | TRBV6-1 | CASRSYVNEQFF | TGTGCCAGCAGATCCTACGTCAATGAGCAGTTCTTC
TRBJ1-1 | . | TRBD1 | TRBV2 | CASRVLGTGNTEAFF | TGTGCCAGCAGGGTTTTGGGGACAGGTAACACTGAAGCTTTCTTT
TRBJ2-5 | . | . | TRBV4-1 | CASSQDLGSRETQYF | TGCGCCAGCAGCCAAGATCTTGGGTCTCGGGAGACCCAGTACTTC
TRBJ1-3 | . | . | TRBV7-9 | CASTLTMGEYGNTIYF | TGTGCCAGCACACTTACCATGGGGGAATATGGAAACACCATATATTTT
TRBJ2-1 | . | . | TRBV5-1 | CASSPKGGQGPGNEQFF | TGCGCCAGCAGCCCCAAGGGCGGACAAGGTCCTGGGAATGAGCAGTTCTTC
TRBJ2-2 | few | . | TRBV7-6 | CASSLAVSSTGELFF | TGTGCCAGCAGCTTAGCAGTTAGCTCCACCGGGGAGCTGTTTTTT
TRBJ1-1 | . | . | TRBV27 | CASSFWRNTEAFF | TGTGCCAGCAGTTTTTGGAGGAACACTGAAGCTTTCTTT
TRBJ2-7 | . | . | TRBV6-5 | CASSYSGGDSYEQYF | TGTGCCAGCAGTTACTCAGGTGGGGACTCCTACGAGCAGTACTTC
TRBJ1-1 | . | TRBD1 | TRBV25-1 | CAIGQGAEAFF | TGTGCCATCGGACAGGGGGCTGAAGCTTTCTTT
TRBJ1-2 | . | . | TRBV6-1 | CASNAGGTPSYTF | TGTGCCAGCAATGCCGGCGGAACACCCAGCTACACCTTC
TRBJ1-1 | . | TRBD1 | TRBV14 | CASSQMTGGLAFF | TGTGCCAGCAGCCAGATGACAGGGGGCCTAGCTTTCTTT
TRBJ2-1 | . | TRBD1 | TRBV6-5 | CASSSGGPYNEQFF | TGTGCCAGCAGTTCAGGGGGACCCTACAATGAGCAGTTCTTC
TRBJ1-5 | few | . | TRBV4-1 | CASSQGTGQPQHF | TGCGCCAGCAGCCAAGGTACCGGCCAGCCCCAGCATTTT
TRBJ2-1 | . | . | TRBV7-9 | CASSLAQNSYNEQFF | TGTGCCAGCAGCTTAGCACAGAACTCCTACAATGAGCAGTTCTTC
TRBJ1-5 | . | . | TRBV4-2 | CASSQDRTNAQPQHF | TGTGCCAGCAGCCAAGATCGAACAAATGCTCAGCCCCAGCATTTT
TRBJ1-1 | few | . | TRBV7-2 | CASSLTRGNTEAFF | TGTGCCAGCAGCTTAACGAGAGGGAACACTGAAGCTTTCTTT
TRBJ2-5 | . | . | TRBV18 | CASSPALLETQYF | TGTGCCAGCTCACCAGCCCTCTTGGAGACCCAGTACTTC
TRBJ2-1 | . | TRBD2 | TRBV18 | CASSPGLASDEQFF | TGTGCCAGCTCACCGGGACTAGCGTCGGATGAGCAGTTCTTC
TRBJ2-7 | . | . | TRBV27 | CASSFVGDYEQYF | TGTGCCAGCAGTTTTGTCGGGGACTACGAGCAGTACTTC
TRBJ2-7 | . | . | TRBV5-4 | CASSLGLSEQYF | TGTGCCAGCAGCCTTGGACTCTCCGAGCAGTACTTC
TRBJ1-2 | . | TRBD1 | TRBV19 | CASSMGPGQTNYGYTF | TGTGCCAGTAGTATGGGACCGGGACAGACGAACTATGGCTACACCTTC
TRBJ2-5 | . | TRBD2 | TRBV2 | CASSKRGTSGGETQYF | TGTGCCAGCAGTAAAAGAGGGACTAGCGGGGGGGAGACCCAGTACTTC
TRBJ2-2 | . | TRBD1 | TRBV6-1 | CASSDLLTGTDNTGELFF | TGTGCCAGCAGTGATCTCTTAACCGGGACAGATAACACCGGGGAGCTGTTTTTT
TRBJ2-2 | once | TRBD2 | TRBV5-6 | CASSRGAGELFF | TGTGCCAGCAGCCGGGGGGCCGGGGAGCTGTTTTTT
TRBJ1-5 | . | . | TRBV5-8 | CASSLTGNQPQHF | TGTGCCAGCAGCTTGACAGGGAACCAGCCCCAGCATTTT
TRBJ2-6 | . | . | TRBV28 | CASKKGRAGANVLTF | TGTGCCAGCAAGAAAGGCAGGGCTGGGGCCAACGTCCTGACTTTC
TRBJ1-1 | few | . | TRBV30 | CAWSVLGASDTEAFF | TGTGCCTGGAGTGTACTAGGGGCCAGCGACACTGAAGCTTTCTTT
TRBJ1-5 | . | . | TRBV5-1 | CASSSDSNQPQHF | TGCGCCAGCAGCTCAGATAGCAATCAGCCCCAGCATTTT
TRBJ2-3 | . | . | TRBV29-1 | CSAAGHSDTQYF | TGCAGCGCCGCTGGACACTCAGATACGCAGTATTTT
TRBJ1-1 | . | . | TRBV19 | CASSIYSATEAFF | TGTGCCAGTAGTATATACAGCGCAACTGAAGCTTTCTTT
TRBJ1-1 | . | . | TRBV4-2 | CASSLDFNTEAFF | TGTGCCAGCAGCCTCGACTTCAACACTGAAGCTTTCTTT
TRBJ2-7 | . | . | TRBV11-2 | CASSLVSEGSYEQYF | TGTGCCAGCAGCTTAGTCAGTGAGGGCTCCTACGAGCAGTACTTC